This record looks at one T cell receptor beta chain sequence and its context. The antigen remains unidentified. With 0 bases removed from V and 5 bases from J, the gap between germline ends came to 13 bases. The V gene's germline CDR1 is GTSNPN and CDR2 SVGIG (reference sequence). The CDR3 contains 14 residues. The record originates from a study of cytomegalovirus exposure and HLA in healthy donors. Findings and caveats of the study: Fewer N-insertions (relative to the approximately 670-donor mean) were reportedly seen in an Asian-associated ancestry cluster in a later analysis. Previously analyzed data showed that most TCR beta V segments were productive at a frequency of about 87% or about 30%. Using the classifier, cytomegalovirus status was reportedly diagnosed with high specificity and sensitivity.

Use of 60 Vbeta and 13 Jbeta primers characterized the PCR. The repertoire was sequenced with immunoSEQ multiplex PCR; TCRdb's copy has only in-frame clones and lacks some. The sample holds roughly 200,000 clones, roughly 85% seen once. The specimen was PBMCs. This sequence originates from a woman in her 40s in good health and CMV-seronegative. This chain joins TRBV30 and TRBJ1-2, with D possibly TRBD1 on 5 matching bases. The CDR3 loop is CAWSVTEGDYGYTF. The CDR3 coding sequence is TGTGCCTGGAGTGTCACGGAAGGGGATTATGGCTACACCTTC.